The count of the clone carrying this T cell receptor beta chain is one. What it binds is unknown. The sample comes from a study of cytomegalovirus exposure and HLA in healthy donors. This CDR3 is built from 15 residues. J was trimmed by 2 bases and V by 0 bases; bases with no gene match: 4. Per germline, CDR1 WNHNN and CDR2 SYGVQD (reference sequence). Primers: 60 Vbeta forward and 13 Jbeta reverse. Sequencing was performed with immunoSEQ multiplex PCR; in TCRdb, only in-frame clones are kept and a portion is missing. The table lists approximately 140,000 clones, roughly 77% of them singletons, with 3.5% in the top ten. General study findings and limits: Later analysis revealed greater clonal expansion in HLA-associated TCR beta chains than in equally common others. DRB1 showed the most TCR associations and HLA-C the fewest in a later analysis, as rates varied by HLA locus. It was about 150 TCR beta chains that were listed as cytomegalovirus-associated.

This sequence originates from a human donor in good health. The chain carries TRBV10-1 and TRBJ2-7; 7 bases are a match to TRBD2. The specimen was PBMCs. The CDR3: CASSESSSGTYEQYF. The DNA for the CDR3 is TGCGCCAGCAGTGAGTCTTCTAGCGGAACCTACGAGCAGTACTTC.